This note documents a single T cell receptor beta chain sequence. V lost 4 bases and J lost 0, with 12 bases in between. The CDR3 has 15 amino acids. Germline V gene sequence: CDR1 MGHRA, CDR2 YSYEKL. TCRdb's table, derived via immunoSEQ multiplex PCR, lists solely in-frame clones and lacks some. The sample holds more than 90,000 clones, approximately 95% seen once. The data derive from a study of technical replicates of blood from several donors. Sequenced: T cells isolated from PBMCs. The source is a human donor in good health. V gene TRBV4-1 combines with J gene TRBJ2-5, with a possible D match to TRBD2 (6 bases). CDR3 nucleotides: TGCGCCAGCAGCCCGGGGGTTCCGGACCAAGAGACCCAGTACTTC. Amino acid sequence: CASSPGVPDQETQYF.